This note documents a single T cell receptor beta chain sequence. Mismatch with germline at one junction end may stem from a read error. The data were obtained in a study of blood T cells in healthy people across ages. Through a sample-barcoded 5' primer and a J-beta primer mix, a second PCR was run for about 6 to 11 cycles. TCRdb ran MiXCR on the 5' RACE reads and lists one entry per CDR3 protein. Found here are hundreds of thousands of distinct CDR3 sequences, 20% to 30% of them singletons; the top ten hold under 9%. This CDR3 spans 14 amino acids. Germline V gives CDR1 MDHEN, CDR2 SYDVKM. Another study also made use of these data, one on T cells of mothers and their children.

The receptor's source is a boy between 10 and 17 years old in good health. The chain carries TRBV28 and TRBJ1-2; 8 nucleotides agree with TRBD1. The sequenced sample was blood. The CDR3 here is CASSLPDRAYRYTF. In DNA form, the CDR3 reads TGTGCCAGCAGCCTCCCGGACAGGGCCTATCGCTACACCTTC.